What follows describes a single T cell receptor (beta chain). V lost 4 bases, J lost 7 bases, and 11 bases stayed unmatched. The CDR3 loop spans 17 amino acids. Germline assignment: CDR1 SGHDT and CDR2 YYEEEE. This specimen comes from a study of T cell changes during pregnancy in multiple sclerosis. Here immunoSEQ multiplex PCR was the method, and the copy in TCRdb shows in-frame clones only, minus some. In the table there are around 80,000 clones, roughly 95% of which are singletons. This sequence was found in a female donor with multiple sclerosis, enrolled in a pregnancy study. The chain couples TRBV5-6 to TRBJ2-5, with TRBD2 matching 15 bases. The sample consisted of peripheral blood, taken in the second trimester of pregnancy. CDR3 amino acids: CASSDGLAGGPSATQYF. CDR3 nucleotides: TGTGCCAGCAGCGATGGACTAGCGGGAGGGCCCTCCGCGACCCAGTACTTC.